This T cell receptor beta chain was documented in a study of early T cells in non-severe SARS-CoV-2 infection. For the study at large: Sequencing of unsorted whole blood was done on bulk RNA, leaving chains unpaired. Findings of the study overall: VDJdb-based matching was biased toward anti-spike CD8 responses and missed private and CD4 specificities.

Unique molecular identifiers tagged individual cDNA molecules. Using its own MiXCR run on the 5' RACE reads, TCRdb lists one record per CDR3 protein. Of more than 55,000 distinct CDR3 sequences listed, approximately 13% are singletons. Many counts were recorded for this clonotype. Its antigen is undetermined. The sequencing used whole blood, collected at baseline. The TCR originated in an adult who was a healthcare worker with PCR-confirmed SARS-CoV-2 infection or an uninfected control (not recorded which).

CDR3 residues: CASSLGTGGSGSPLHF. The CDR3 DNA reads as TGTGCCAGCAGCTTAGGGACAGGGGGTTCAGGATCACCCCTCCACTTT. The chain uses TRBV7-8 and TRBJ1-6, with 10 bases identical to TRBD1. The CDR3 loop spans 16 amino acids. Trimming took 1 base from V and 10 from J; bases not matched to a gene: 7. Germline V gene lookup returns CDR1 SGHVS and CDR2 FQNEAQ.